The clone carrying this T cell receptor (beta chain) was counted once. Methods used by the authors: Reference gene primer amplification gave nucleated cell count estimates. Sequencing was performed with immunoSEQ multiplex PCR; in TCRdb, only in-frame clones are kept and a portion is missing. V, J and clone size are those of that table, while D and trimming were read from the DNA. This table has 30,000 to 50,000 clones, just under 95% appearing once. The CDR3 totals 15 residues. V gave up 4 bases and J gave up 3 bases, with 16 bases separating them. Germline assignment: CDR1 MNHEY and CDR2 SMNVEV (reference sequence). These data belong to a study of blood T cell repertoires in COVID-19. Across the whole study: Italy, Spain and the United States were the sources of the convalescent and acute COVID-19 samples. PBMCs, B-cell-depleted T cells, or T cells provided the cDNA or gDNA that made up the material.

The chain has TRBV27 and TRBJ2-7, with a tentative D call TRBD1 (6 bases). The TCR originated in a human donor with active COVID-19. The donor label of this sample is uncertain. Sample: peripheral blood. The CDR3 DNA reads as TGTGCCAGCAGTTCTCCCCTCAGGGGAAACTACGAGCAGTACTTC. Translated, it gives CASSSPLRGNYEQYF.